This TCR beta chain was profiled in a study of shared T cell receptors in the human thymus. This CDR3 has 15 residues. Looked up from germline, CDR1 is SQVTM and CDR2 is ANQGSEA. The J segment lost 7 bases and the V segment lost 0 bases, leaving 6 bases of the junction unmatched. Sequenced by immunoSEQ multiplex PCR; TCRdb stores in-frame clones only, minus some. The sample yields some 660,000 clones, about 87% seen once. The sample was also reused in another study, on human thymus T cells. That paper states: Highly overlapping thymic repertoires among unrelated individuals were reported in related research.

This receptor was identified in a boy under two years old with a congenital heart defect. This chain connects TRBV29-1 to TRBJ2-1; the match to TRBD2 covers 10 bases. Source material: thymocytes. This CDR3 is CSVEDTSGKGNEQFF. The CDR3 nucleotides read TGCAGCGTTGAAGACACTAGCGGGAAGGGGAATGAGCAGTTCTTC.